This T cell receptor (beta chain) is from a study of T cell responses to AZD1222 COVID-19 vaccine. Assay: immunoSEQ multiplex PCR; the TCRdb copy retains only in-frame clones and omits some. The table has around 140,000 clones, about 91% seen once; the top ten hold about 1.9%. Whether given at about 4 or about 12 weeks, second doses were pooled. The CDR3 runs to 14 residues. The starting material was peripheral blood, obtained 28 days after the second AZD1222 dose. This TCR derives from an adult who received the AZD1222 COVID-19 vaccine. V is TRBV21-1 and J is TRBJ2-7; the table's D call, TRBD1, was not checked against the DNA. TRBV21-1 is given as a pseudogene. The CDR3 loop reads CASSKDLDREVQYV. The CDR3 region has the DNA TGTGCCAGCAGCAAAGACCTGGACAGGGAGGTGCAGTACGTC.